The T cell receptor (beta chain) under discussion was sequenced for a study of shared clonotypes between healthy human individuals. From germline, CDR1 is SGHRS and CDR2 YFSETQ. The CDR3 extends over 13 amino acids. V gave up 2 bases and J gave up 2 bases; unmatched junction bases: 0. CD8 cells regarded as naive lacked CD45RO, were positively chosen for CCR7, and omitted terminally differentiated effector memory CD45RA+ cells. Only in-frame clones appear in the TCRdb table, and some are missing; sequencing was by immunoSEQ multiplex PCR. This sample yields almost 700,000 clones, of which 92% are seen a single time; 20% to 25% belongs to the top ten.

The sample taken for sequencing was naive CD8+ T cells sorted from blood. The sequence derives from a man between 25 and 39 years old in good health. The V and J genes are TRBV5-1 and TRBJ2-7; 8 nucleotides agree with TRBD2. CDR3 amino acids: CASSFGRAYEQYF. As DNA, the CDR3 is TGCGCCAGCAGCTTCGGGAGGGCCTACGAGCAGTACTTC.